This TCR beta chain was sequenced for a study of T-cell memory formation after mild COVID-19. The CDR3 length is 13 residues. Germline V lookup: CDR1 SNHLY, CDR2 FYNNEI. V trimming: 9 bases; J trimming: 5 bases; junction bases outside the gene matches: 8. About this clonotype itself: Its antigen is still unknown.

A single record per CDR3 protein comes from TCRdb applying MiXCR to the 5' RACE reads. Found here are about 170,000 distinct CDR3 sequences, about an eighth of them singletons; the top ten hold roughly 3.4%. General study points: Those CD4+ clones that contracted were mainly in CM and EM (CD8+ ones in EMRA).

This chain links TRBV2 with TRBJ1-2; 8 bases map to TRBD1. The sequencing sample was made of PBMCs or a T cell subset sorted from them (not recorded which). The TCR was taken from a man in his late teens or twenties who had mild COVID-19 (a few samples of this study predate the infection). Cell type and time point are not known. The CDR3 sequence is CASTDRGPYGYTF. CDR3 coding DNA: TGTGCCAGTACCGACAGGGGACCTTATGGCTACACCTTC. Full variable domain (outside the CDR3, taken from reference TRBV2 and TRBJ1-2): EPEVTQTPSHQVTQMGQEVILRCVPISNHLYFYWYRQILGQKVEFLVSFYNNEISEKSEIFDDQFSVERPDGSNFTLKIRSTKLEDSAMYFCASTDRGPYGYTFGSGTRLTVV.